These 18 T cell receptor beta chains share one sample of origin, sequenced in a study of shared clonotypes between healthy human individuals. Profiled with immunoSEQ multiplex PCR; TCRdb holds only in-frame clones, not every one. The sample holds about 2.1 million clones, just under 95% seen once. Terminally differentiated effector memory CD45RA+ cells were excluded from the naive CD8 cells, which were CD45RO-negative and positively selected for CCR7. The sequenced sample consisted of naive CD8+ T cells from PBMCs. These receptors all come from a man aged 18 to 30 in good health. Some clones in this sample may be carry-over from other donors' samples.

The chain couples TRBV9 to TRBJ1-1; D is possibly TRBD1 (6 bases). CDR3 size: 15 residues. Germline CDR1 and CDR2: SGDLS and YYNGEE. Trimming left V 1 base short and J 1 base short, with 11 bases between. The DNA for the CDR3 is TGTGCCAGCAGCGTATTGAGGGACAAGAACACTGAAGCTTTCTTT. Its protein product is CASSVLRDKNTEAFF.

The chain has TRBV13 and TRBJ1-2; 7 nucleotides line up with TRBD1. The germline V gene encodes CDR1 PRHDT and CDR2 FYEKMQ (reference sequence). Trimming cost V 5 bases and J 3 bases; bases outside gene matches: 12. CDR3 length: 16 amino acids. For the CDR3, the DNA is TGTGCCAGCAGCCACACTTCATTCGACAGGGACTATGGCTACACCTTC. Translation: CASSHTSFDRDYGYTF. The full variable domain, in which reference TRBV13 and TRBJ1-2 provide the parts outside the CDR3, is AAGVIQSPRHLIKEKRETATLKCYPIPRHDTVYWYQQGPGQDPQFLISFYEKMQSDKGSIPDRFSAQQFSDYHSELNMSSLELGDSALYFCASSHTSFDRDYGYTFGSGTRLTVV.

This clone occurred a few times. Other nucleotide sequences in the sample specify the same CDR3. V usage is TRBV29-1 and J usage is TRBJ1-4; D gene uncertain. CDR1 and CDR2 from the germline V gene are SQVTM and ANQGSEA. The CDR3 consists of 10 residues. The germline V and J ends were trimmed by 6 bases and 8 bases, with 7 bases remaining between them. CDR3: CSVGGEKLFF. The CDR3 DNA sequence: TGCAGCGTGGGAGGCGAAAAACTGTTTTTT.

The chain uses TRBV27 and TRBJ1-1; 7 bases are a match to TRBD1. Per germline, CDR1 MNHEY and CDR2 SMNVEV (reference sequence). V was pared by 6 bases and J by 5 bases, with 12 bases of the junction left unmatched. This CDR3 region has 15 residues. The CDR3: CASSRTGPMGTEAFF. CDR3 in DNA: TGTGCCAGCAGCAGGACAGGTCCGATGGGGACTGAAGCTTTCTTT.

The rearrangement joins TRBV11-2 to TRBJ2-7; weak D call: TRBD2 (6 bases). Germline lookup yields CDR1 SGHAT and CDR2 FQNNGV. CDR3 length: 15 amino acids. V was cut by 5 bases and J by 1 base, with 15 bases left in between. DNA for the CDR3: TGTGCCAGCAGCCCCGCGGGACGGCCATCCTACGAGCAGTACTTC. Its protein product is CASSPAGRPSYEQYF.

The rearrangement uses TRBV11-2 and TRBJ2-2; D might be TRBD2 (5 bases). Germline lookup yields CDR1 SGHAT and CDR2 FQNNGV. The CDR3 consists of 15 residues. V lost 4 bases, J lost 5 bases, and 14 bases lay in between. CDR3 nucleotide sequence: TGTGCCAGCAGCTCGAGGGAGAGGCGGACCGGGGAGCTGTTTTTT. Protein: CASSSRERRTGELFF.

This clone was counted a few times. Other DNA sequences in this specimen translate into the identical CDR3. This chain links TRBV27 with TRBJ2-7; 7 bases are a match to TRBD2. The CDR3 covers 13 residues. Germline loops: CDR1 MNHEY, CDR2 SMNVEV (reference sequence). The trim removed 6 bases at V and 2 bases at J, leaving 4 bases unmatched. The chain's CDR3 is CASSSGGPYEQYF. CDR3 sequence (DNA): TGTGCCAGCAGCTCGGGGGGACCCTACGAGCAGTACTTC.

The V call is TRBV6-4, the J call TRBJ2-4, with D maybe TRBD2 (5 bases). CDR1 MRHNA and CDR2 SNTAGT come from the germline V gene. The CDR3 totals 15 residues. V lost 6 bases to trimming and J lost 0 bases, with 12 bases between them. The CDR3 bases are TGTGCCAGCAGGTCGGGGATTCTAGCCAAAAACATTCAGTACTTC. Its translation: CASRSGILAKNIQYF.

The chain recombines TRBV30 with TRBJ2-7, with D possibly matching TRBD2 (6 bases). The CDR3 totals 14 residues. V was cut by 3 bases and J by 7 bases, with 19 bases left in between. The germline V gene has CDR1 GTSNPN and CDR2 SVGIG (reference sequence). CDR3 in amino acids: CAWSPWGDFEEQYF. CDR3 coding DNA: TGTGCCTGGAGCCCATGGGGGGATTTTGAAGAGCAGTACTTC.

CDR3 sequence (DNA): TGTGCCATCAATGGCGAGGCGATCAATGAGCAGTTCTTC. Translated, it gives CAINGEAINEQFF. This chain links TRBV10-3 with TRBJ2-1; D not resolved. The CDR3 totals 13 residues. Germline V gene lookup returns CDR1 ENHRY and CDR2 SYGVKD. The V end lost 7 bases, the J end lost 6 bases, and 13 bases lay between the germline ends.

The gene calls are TRBV28 and TRBJ2-3; TRBD2 matches 7 bases. Germline V gene data show CDR1 as MDHEN and CDR2 as SYDVKM. The V gene end was trimmed by 2 bases and the J gene end by 4 bases; junction bases not matched to a gene: 9. The CDR3 has 16 amino acids. The CDR3 sequence is CASSLPPSGGADTQYF. The CDR3 nucleotides are TGTGCCAGCAGTTTACCCCCTAGCGGAGGGGCAGATACGCAGTATTTT.

J is TRBJ1-2 and V is TRBV6-5; the D gene is possibly TRBD1 (5 bases). Germline V gene lookup returns CDR1 MNHEY and CDR2 SVGAGI. The CDR3 covers 15 residues. V shed 4 bases and J shed 4 bases, with 16 bases lying between them. The CDR3 region has the DNA TGTGCCAGCAGTTTTTACCAGGGTTCTTCCTATGGCTACACCTTC. It is translated as CASSFYQGSSYGYTF.

This clone was seen only once. The chain joins TRBV4-2 to TRBJ2-7, with no clear D. CDR3 size: 14 residues. With 0 bases removed from V and 5 bases from J, the gap between germline ends came to 11 bases. CDR1 is LGHNA, CDR2 YNFKEQ, per germline. CDR3 sequence: CASSQEKGFNEQYF. In DNA form, the CDR3 reads TGTGCCAGCAGCCAAGAAAAGGGTTTTAACGAGCAGTACTTC.

The chain couples TRBV7-8 to TRBJ2-7; TRBD2 is a possible D gene (6 bases). With 3 bases removed from V and 4 bases from J, the gap between germline ends came to 13 bases. Germline CDR1 is SGHVS and CDR2 is FQNEAQ. CDR3 length: 14 residues. The CDR3, as DNA: TGTGCCAGCAGCTTTTTTAGCGGTACATACGAGCAGTACTTC. The encoded protein is CASSFFSGTYEQYF.

The J gene is TRBJ1-1, the V gene TRBV19; no firm D call. Per germline, CDR1 LNHDA and CDR2 SQIVND (reference sequence). The V and J ends lost 9 bases and 1 base respectively, with 9 bases between them. This CDR3 comprises 12 residues. CDR3 loop: CASKIQNTEAFF. In nucleotides, the CDR3 is TGTGCCAGCAAGATCCAGAACACTGAAGCTTTCTTT.

V is TRBV10-3 and J is TRBJ1-1; 11 nucleotides line up with TRBD1. CDR1 ENHRY and CDR2 SYGVKD come from the germline V gene. The V segment lost 6 bases and the J segment 4 bases; nucleotides outside the gene matches: 4. The CDR3 is made up of 14 amino acids. DNA for the CDR3: TGTGCCATCAGAGGGACAGGGGGAGGCACTGAAGCTTTCTTT. This translates into CAIRGTGGGTEAFF.

This chain links TRBV29-1 with TRBJ1-2; 11 nucleotides line up with TRBD1. The CDR3 spans 14 residues. The germline gives CDR1 SQVTM, CDR2 ANQGSEA. V gave up 7 bases and J gave up 6 bases; unmatched junction bases: 10. CDR3 in DNA: TGCAGCGCCGAAATCGGACAGGGGGCTAATGGCTACACCTTC. Residues: CSAEIGQGANGYTF. The full variable domain, with the rest looked up from reference TRBV29-1 and TRBJ1-2, is SAVISQKPSRDICQRGTSLTIQCQVDSQVTMMFWYRQQPGQSLTLIATANQGSEATYESGFVIDKFPISRPNLTFSTLTVSNMSPEDSSIYLCSAEIGQGANGYTFGSGTRLTVV.

The rearrangement joins TRBV28 to TRBJ1-1, with TRBD1 as a possible D gene (6 bases). The CDR3 length is 17 residues. V lost 6 bases to trimming and J lost 0 bases, with 20 bases between them. The germline V gene has CDR1 MDHEN and CDR2 SYDVKM. The DNA for the CDR3 is TGTGCCAGCAGCTCACGGACAGAGCTCTCCTTGAACACTGAAGCTTTCTTT. Protein sequence: CASSSRTELSLNTEAFF.